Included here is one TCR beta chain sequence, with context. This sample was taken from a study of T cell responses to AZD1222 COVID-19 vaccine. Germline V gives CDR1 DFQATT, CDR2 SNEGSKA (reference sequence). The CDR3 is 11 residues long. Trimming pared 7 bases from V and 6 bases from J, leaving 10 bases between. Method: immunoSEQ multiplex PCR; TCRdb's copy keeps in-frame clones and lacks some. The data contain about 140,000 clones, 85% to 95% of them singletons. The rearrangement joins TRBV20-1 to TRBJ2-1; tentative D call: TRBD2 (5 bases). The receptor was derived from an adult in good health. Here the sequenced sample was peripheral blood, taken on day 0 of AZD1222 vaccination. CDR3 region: CSVAGSNEQFF. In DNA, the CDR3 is TGCAGTGTGGCGGGTTCCAATGAGCAGTTCTTC.